Sequencing of this T cell receptor (beta chain) was carried out in a study of T cell responses to AZD1222 COVID-19 vaccine. From germline, CDR1 is MNHEY and CDR2 SMNVEV (reference sequence). J lost 8 bases, V lost 5 bases, and 10 bases had no gene match. The CDR3 extends over 14 amino acids. Method: immunoSEQ multiplex PCR; TCRdb's copy keeps in-frame clones and lacks some. Altogether about 92,000 clones are present, roughly 90% being singletons, with the ten largest covering under 30%. This clone appeared once. The receptor was derived from an adult in good health. This sequence joins TRBV27 and TRBJ1-2; 8 nucleotides line up with TRBD1. The sequences come from peripheral blood, collected on day 0 of AZD1222 vaccination. DNA of the CDR3: TGTGCCAGCAGTCCCTACACAGGGGGTCACGGCTACACCTTC. Its protein product is CASSPYTGGHGYTF.